The 8 T cell receptor beta chains reported below all come from one sample, sequenced in a study of prognosis after radiotherapy for stage I lung cancer. Two-round multiplex PCR amplified TCR beta CDR3 from genomic DNA. The authors ran first-round PCR with primers specific to each TRBV and TRBJ gene. A single record per CDR3 protein comes from TCRdb applying MiXCR to the multiplex PCR reads. This table has 25,000 to 35,000 distinct CDR3 sequences, around 40% appearing once. The sequencing here drew on PBMCs, taken before or after stereotactic body radiation therapy (not recorded which). The receptor source for this set is a donor of 50 years or more with non-small cell lung cancer.

Ten or more counts support this clonotype. The genes are TRBV27 and TRBJ1-6; D is undetermined. V lost 2 bases to trimming and J lost 8 bases, with 16 bases between them. The length of the CDR3 is 16 residues. CDR1 and CDR2 (germline): MNHEY, SMNVEV (reference sequence). The CDR3 bases are TGTGCCAGCAGTTTAAAGTCCCACGGATGGGATTCACCCCTCCACTTT. It codes for CASSLKSHGWDSPLHF.

This clonotype was picked up many times. The genes are TRBV18 and TRBJ1-1; the D is unclear. The CDR3 has 13 residues. V was shortened by 0 bases and J by 7 bases, with 9 bases between the two germline ends. CDR1 and CDR2 (germline): KGHSH, LQKENI. The CDR3 region has the DNA TGTGCCAGCTCACCACCGGTCGAAAATGAAGCTTTCTTT. This translates into CASSPPVENEAFF.

Ten or more counts support this clonotype. This chain connects TRBV12-3 or TRBV12-4 to TRBJ2-3; TRBD1 agrees at 8 bases. V lost 8 bases to trimming and J lost 2 bases; unmatched junction nucleotides: 3. The CDR3 is made up of 13 amino acids. The CDR3 DNA is TGTGCCAGCGGACAGGGAGACACAGATACGCAGTATTTT. Encoded protein: CASGQGDTDTQYF.

This clonotype was observed at least ten times. V and J are TRBV12-3 or TRBV12-4 and TRBJ2-3; 11 bases line up with TRBD2. V lost 7 bases and J lost 2; bases outside the gene matches: 8. This CDR3 contains 16 residues. The DNA of the CDR3 is TGTGCCAGCAAAAGGGGGACTAGCGGACTCACAGATACGCAGTATTTT. Residues: CASKRGTSGLTDTQYF.

This clonotype came up many times. The V and J genes are TRBV3-1 and TRBJ2-3; 7 bases are shared with TRBD1. The length of the CDR3 is 15 residues. V lost 4 bases, J lost 0 bases, and 4 bases stayed unmatched. The germline V gene encodes CDR1 LGHDT and CDR2 YNNKEL (reference sequence). CDR3 in amino acids: CASSRGTASTDTQYF. The CDR3 coding sequence is TGTGCCAGCAGCCGGGGGACAGCAAGCACAGATACGCAGTATTTT.

This clonotype was found many times. The chain recombines TRBV4-1 with TRBJ1-1; D remains unclear. The CDR3 contains 15 residues. The V gene lost 0 bases and the J gene lost 5 bases, with 13 bases spanning the gap. Germline V CDR1 and CDR2: MGHRA, YSYEKL. The CDR3 nucleotides read TGCGCCAGCAGCCAAGACACGGGCAGGTGGACTGAAGCTTTCTTT. Protein: CASSQDTGRWTEAFF.

This clonotype came up once. This is likely a read error, given that the CDR3 carries no conserved phenylalanine or tryptophan at its end. This chain links TRBV29-1 with TRBJ2-3, with TRBD1 matching 8 bases. The CDR3 is 13 amino acids. Germline CDR1 and CDR2: SQVTM and ANQGSEA. CDR3 DNA sequence: TGCAGCGTTGATTGGACAGGGTCAGATACCCAGTATCTT. It encodes CSVDWTGSDTQYL.

The chain is built from TRBV12-3 or TRBV12-4 and TRBJ2-7, with 9 nucleotides matching TRBD1. This CDR3 is built from 12 residues. J lost 10 bases, V lost 4 bases, and 5 bases had no gene match. CDR3 sequence: CASSYTGGEQYF. Here the CDR3 DNA reads TGTGCCAGCAGTTATACAGGGGGCGAACAGTACTTC.